These 12 T cell receptor beta chains came from one sample sequenced in a study of vaccination effects on CD4 cells after COVID-19. This table comes from immunoSEQ multiplex PCR, and its TCRdb copy is limited to in-frame clones, with some not included. The sample has 71,000 or so clones, approximately 79% seen once. These receptors have no identified antigens. Antigen-specific CD4+ T cells were expanded (with viral peptide pools) by the ViraFEST assay ahead of sequencing. Once cultured for 10 days, the cells underwent separation to obtain CD4+ T cells. The vaccine recipients had no prior SARS-CoV-2 infection, with negative nucleocapsid antibodies. Material: CD4+ T cells from PBMCs cultured with HCoV-OC43 spike peptides, obtained before COVID-19 vaccination. This sample's subset: HCoV-OC43 spike overlapping peptide pool stimulation. All receptors come from a human donor who received a COVID-19 vaccine.

V and J are TRBV9 and TRBJ2-5; the match to TRBD1 covers 7 bases. The germline V gene encodes CDR1 SGDLS and CDR2 YYNGEE. CDR3 size: 14 residues. The junction had 3 bases not matched to a gene; V was cut back by 3 bases and J by 1 base. As DNA, the CDR3 is TGTGCCAGCAGCGGATGGGACAGCCAAGAGACCCAGTACTTC. The encoded protein is CASSGWDSQETQYF.

V is TRBV10-3 and J is TRBJ1-3; 11 bases match TRBD1. CDR1 and CDR2 (germline): ENHRY, SYGVKD. The CDR3 length is 16 residues. Trimming cost V 2 bases and J 1 base; bases outside gene matches: 1. The CDR3 region has the DNA TGTGCCATCAGTGAGGGGACAGGGGGGTCTGGAAACACCATATATTTT. Residues: CAISEGTGGSGNTIYF.

The V call is TRBV6-5, the J call TRBJ1-2; TRBD1 matches 11 bases. The germline V gene encodes CDR1 MNHEY and CDR2 SVGAGI. The CDR3 totals 15 residues. V lost 6 bases, J lost 0 bases, and 3 bases stayed unmatched. The chain's CDR3 is CASRPGQGANYGYTF. The CDR3 coding sequence is TGTGCCAGCAGGCCGGGACAGGGGGCTAACTATGGCTACACCTTC.

J is TRBJ1-2 and V is TRBV5-1; 7 bases are shared with TRBD1. This CDR3 is built from 14 residues. Germline V lookup: CDR1 SGHRS, CDR2 YFSETQ. Unmatched junction bases numbered 7, after V lost 0 bases and J lost 8 bases. CDR3 sequence reads: CASSLAGQGGGYTF. The CDR3 nucleotides read TGCGCCAGCAGCTTGGCCGGCCAGGGGGGCGGCTACACCTTC.

The chain carries TRBV12-3 or TRBV12-4 and TRBJ1-1; D is ambiguous. The CDR3 sequence is 13 residues long. V shed 5 bases and J shed 2 bases, with 9 bases lying between them. CDR3 loop: CASSRQYNTEAFF. Written as DNA, the CDR3 is TGTGCCAGCAGTCGACAATACAACACTGAAGCTTTCTTT.

J is TRBJ2-2 and V is TRBV12-3 or TRBV12-4, with D uncertain. The CDR3 contains 13 residues. Trimming took 5 bases from V and 7 from J, leaving 11 bases between them. This CDR3 is CASSGLGFGELFF. In DNA, the CDR3 is TGTGCCAGCAGTGGTCTGGGGTTCGGGGAGCTGTTTTTT.

The chain combines TRBV27 with TRBJ1-6, with 9 bases matching TRBD1. This CDR3 has 15 amino acids. J lost 4 bases, V lost 9 bases, and 7 bases had no gene match. The V gene's germline CDR1 is MNHEY and CDR2 SMNVEV (reference sequence). The DNA for the CDR3 is TGTGCCAGTATCGGGACAGGGAGATATAATTCACCCCTCCACTTT. It is translated as CASIGTGRYNSPLHF.

The chain links TRBV30 to TRBJ1-1, with no clear D. The V gene's germline CDR1 is GTSNPN and CDR2 SVGIG (reference sequence). V was shortened by 4 bases and J by 5 bases, with 20 bases between the two germline ends. This CDR3 is built from 15 residues. CDR3 DNA: TGTGCCTGGATGGGTGTGGGTAGGGAAAAGACTGAAGCTTTCTTT. Its protein product is CAWMGVGREKTEAFF. The complete variable domain, with remaining parts taken from reference TRBV30 and TRBJ1-1, reads SQTIHQWPATLVQPVGSPLSLECTVEGTSNPNLYWYRQAAGRGLQLLFYSVGIGQISSEVPQNLSASRPQDRQFILSSKKLLLSDSGFYLCAWMGVGREKTEAFFGQGTRLTVV.

This rearrangement joins TRBV6-1 to TRBJ1-2; D not certain. The CDR3 totals 14 residues. With 3 bases removed from V and 1 base from J, the gap between germline ends came to 9 bases. Germline V gives CDR1 MNHNS, CDR2 SASEGT. The CDR3: CASSEGINNYGYTF. The CDR3 nucleotides read TGTGCCAGCAGTGAGGGTATCAATAACTATGGCTACACCTTC.

The rearrangement joins TRBV24-1 to TRBJ2-1, with 9 bases fitting TRBD2. CDR3 length: 15 amino acids. Trimming cost V 9 bases and J 2 bases; bases outside gene matches: 7. Germline CDR1 and CDR2: KGHDR and SFDVKD. CDR3 sequence (DNA): TGTGCCACCTCGCGGGAGGGGGAACCCTACAATGAGCAGTTCTTC. This encodes CATSREGEPYNEQFF.

The J gene is TRBJ2-7, the V gene TRBV6-7, with D maybe TRBD1 (6 bases). TRBV6-7 is designated an ORF whose function remains uncertain. Trimming stripped 2 bases from V and 5 bases from J, with 13 bases between. The CDR3 spans 14 residues. CDR3 sequence: CASSYRDIDHEQYV. CDR3 nucleotide sequence: TGTGCCAGCAGTTACCGGGACATTGACCACGAGCAGTACGTC.

This clone was picked up a small number of times. CDR3 sequence (DNA): TGTGCCACCAGCAGAGTCGGGGGTCAGCCCCAGCATTTT. Translation: CATSRVGGQPQHF. The chain carries TRBV15 and TRBJ1-5, with a weak D call TRBD1 (5 bases). V shed 1 base and J shed 6 bases, with 7 bases lying between them. The length of the CDR3 is 13 residues. The germline V gene encodes CDR1 LNHNV and CDR2 YYDKDF (reference sequence). Complete variable domain (other parts from reference TRBV15 and TRBJ1-5): DAMVIQNPRYQVTQFGKPVTLSCSQTLNHNVMYWYQQKSSQAPKLLFHYYDKDFNNEADTPDNFQSRRPNTSFCFLDIRSPGLGDTAMYLCATSRVGGQPQHFGDGTRLSIL.